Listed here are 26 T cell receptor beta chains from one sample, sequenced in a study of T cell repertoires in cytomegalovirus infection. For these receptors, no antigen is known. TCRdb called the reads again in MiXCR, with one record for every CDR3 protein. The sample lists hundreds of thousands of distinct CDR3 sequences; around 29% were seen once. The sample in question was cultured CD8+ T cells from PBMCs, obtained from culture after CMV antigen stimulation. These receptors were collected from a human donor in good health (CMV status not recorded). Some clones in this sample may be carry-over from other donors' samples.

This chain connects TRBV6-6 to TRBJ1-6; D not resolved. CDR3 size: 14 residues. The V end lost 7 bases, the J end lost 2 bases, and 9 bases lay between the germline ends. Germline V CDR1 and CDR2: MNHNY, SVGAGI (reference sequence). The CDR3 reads CASTPDTYNSPLHF. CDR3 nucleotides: TGTGCCAGCACCCCCGACACCTATAATTCACCCCTCCACTTT.

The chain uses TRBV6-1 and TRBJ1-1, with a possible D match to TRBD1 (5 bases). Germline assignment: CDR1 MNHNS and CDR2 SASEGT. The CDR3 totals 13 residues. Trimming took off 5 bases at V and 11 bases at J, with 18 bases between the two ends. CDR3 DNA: TGTGCCAGCAGTAAAAGGGACCAAAGGAGGGCTTTCTTT. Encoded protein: CASSKRDQRRAFF.

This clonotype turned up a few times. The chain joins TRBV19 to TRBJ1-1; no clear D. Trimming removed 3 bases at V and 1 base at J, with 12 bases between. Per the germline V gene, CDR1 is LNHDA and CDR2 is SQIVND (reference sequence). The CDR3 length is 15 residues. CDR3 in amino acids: CASSMDDDWNTEAFF. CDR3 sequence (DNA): TGTGCCAGTAGTATGGACGATGACTGGAACACTGAAGCTTTCTTT.

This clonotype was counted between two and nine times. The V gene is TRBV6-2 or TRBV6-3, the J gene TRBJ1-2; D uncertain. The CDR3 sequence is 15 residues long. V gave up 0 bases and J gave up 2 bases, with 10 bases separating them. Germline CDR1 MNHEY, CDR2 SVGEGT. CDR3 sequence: CASSYSINGNYGYTF. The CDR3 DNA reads TGTGCCAGCAGTTACTCTATCAACGGCAACTATGGCTACACCTTC.

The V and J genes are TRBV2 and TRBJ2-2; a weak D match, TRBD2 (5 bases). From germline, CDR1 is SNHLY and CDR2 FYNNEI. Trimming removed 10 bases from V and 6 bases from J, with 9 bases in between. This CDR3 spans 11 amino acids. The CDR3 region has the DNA TGTGCCACCGTAGCGTCCGGGGAGCTGTTTTTT. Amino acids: CATVASGELFF.

The CDR3 spells CASGGQGMNQPQHF. CDR3 coding DNA: TGTGCCAGCGGGGGACAGGGGATGAATCAGCCCCAGCATTTT. V gene TRBV27 combines with J gene TRBJ1-5, with 10 bases aligning to TRBD1. CDR3 length: 14 residues. CDR1 and CDR2 from the germline V gene are MNHEY and SMNVEV (reference sequence). V lost 8 bases and J lost 4; bases outside the gene matches: 5.

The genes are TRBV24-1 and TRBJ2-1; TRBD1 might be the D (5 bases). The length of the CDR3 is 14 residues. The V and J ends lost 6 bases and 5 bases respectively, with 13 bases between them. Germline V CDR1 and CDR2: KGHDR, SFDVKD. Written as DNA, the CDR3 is TGTGCCACCAGTCCACAACAGGTAGACAATGAGCAGTTCTTC. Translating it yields CATSPQQVDNEQFF.

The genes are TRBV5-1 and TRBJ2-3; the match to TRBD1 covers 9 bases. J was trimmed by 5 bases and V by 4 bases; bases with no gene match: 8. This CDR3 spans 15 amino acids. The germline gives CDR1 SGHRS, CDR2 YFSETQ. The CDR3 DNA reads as TGCGCCAGCAGCGGAAAACAGGGGGCGAAAGATACGCAGTATTTT. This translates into CASSGKQGAKDTQYF.

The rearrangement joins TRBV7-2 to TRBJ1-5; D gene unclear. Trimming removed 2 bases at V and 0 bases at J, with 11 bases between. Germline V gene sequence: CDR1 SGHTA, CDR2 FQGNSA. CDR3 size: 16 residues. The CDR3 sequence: CASSLYKGLSNQPQHF. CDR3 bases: TGTGCCAGCAGCTTATACAAGGGCCTTAGCAATCAGCCCCAGCATTTT.

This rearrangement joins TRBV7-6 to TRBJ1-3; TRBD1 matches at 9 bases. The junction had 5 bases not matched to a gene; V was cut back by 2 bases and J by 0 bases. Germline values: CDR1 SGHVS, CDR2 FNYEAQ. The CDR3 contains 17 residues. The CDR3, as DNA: TGTGCCAGCAGCTTAACGGGACAGGGTTACTCTGGAAACACCATATATTTT. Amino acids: CASSLTGQGYSGNTIYF.

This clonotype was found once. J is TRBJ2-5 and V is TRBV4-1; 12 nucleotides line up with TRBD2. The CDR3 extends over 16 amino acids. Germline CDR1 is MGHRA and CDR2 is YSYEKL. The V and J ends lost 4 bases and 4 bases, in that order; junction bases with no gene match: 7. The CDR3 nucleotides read TGCGCCAGCAGCCTTCTCTCGACTAGCGGGGGAGAGACCCAGTACTTC. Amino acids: CASSLLSTSGGETQYF.

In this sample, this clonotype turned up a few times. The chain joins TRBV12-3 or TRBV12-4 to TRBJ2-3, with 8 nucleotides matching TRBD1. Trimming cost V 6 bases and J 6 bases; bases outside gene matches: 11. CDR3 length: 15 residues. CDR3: CASRGRTGNVDTQYF. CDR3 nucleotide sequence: TGTGCCAGCAGGGGAAGGACAGGGAATGTGGATACGCAGTATTTT.

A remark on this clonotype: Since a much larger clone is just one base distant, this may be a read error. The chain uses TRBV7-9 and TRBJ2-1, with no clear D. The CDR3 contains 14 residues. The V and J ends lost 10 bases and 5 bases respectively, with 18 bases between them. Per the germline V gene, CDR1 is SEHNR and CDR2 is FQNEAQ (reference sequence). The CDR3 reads CANNLPLINNEQFF. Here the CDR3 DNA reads TGTGCCAACAACCTCCCCCTTATCAACAATGAGCAGTTCTTC.

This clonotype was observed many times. The CDR3 nucleotides read TGTGCCAGCAGTTCACAGATGCTCGCGAGGTCCTCGAGCTCCTATAATTCACCCCTCCACTTT. This sequence encodes CASSSQMLARSSSSYNSPLHF. The V and J genes are TRBV6-1 and TRBJ1-6; D not certain. Trimming took off 5 bases at V and 0 bases at J, with 26 bases between the two ends. The CDR3 extends over 21 amino acids. Germline V lookup: CDR1 MNHNS, CDR2 SASEGT.

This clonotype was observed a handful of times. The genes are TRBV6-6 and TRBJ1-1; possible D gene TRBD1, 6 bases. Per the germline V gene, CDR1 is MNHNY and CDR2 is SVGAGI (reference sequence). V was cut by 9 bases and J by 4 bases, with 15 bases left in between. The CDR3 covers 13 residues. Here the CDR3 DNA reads TGTGCCAGTGCACAGGGAGGGGTCACTGAAGCTTTCTTT. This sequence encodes CASAQGGVTEAFF.

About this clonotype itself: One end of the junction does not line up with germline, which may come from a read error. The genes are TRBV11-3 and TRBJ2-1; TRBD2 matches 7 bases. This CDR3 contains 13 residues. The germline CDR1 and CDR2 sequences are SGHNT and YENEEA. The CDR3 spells CTSSLGGGGEQFF. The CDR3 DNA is TGTACCAGCAGCTTGGGGGGGGGAGGTGAGCAGTTCTTC.

The CDR3 here is CSVASGTGQEKLFF. The CDR3 coding sequence is TGCAGCGTTGCCTCTGGGACAGGGCAAGAAAAACTGTTTTTT. The chain recombines TRBV29-1 with TRBJ1-4, with 9 nucleotides matching TRBD1. This CDR3 is built from 14 residues. J was trimmed by 8 bases and V by 4 bases; bases with no gene match: 8. The germline V gene encodes CDR1 SQVTM and CDR2 ANQGSEA. Together with reference TRBV29-1 and TRBJ1-4, the CDR3 gives the full variable domain: SAVISQKPSRDICQRGTSLTIQCQVDSQVTMMFWYRQQPGQSLTLIATANQGSEATYESGFVIDKFPISRPNLTFSTLTVSNMSPEDSSIYLCSVASGTGQEKLFFGSGTQLSVL.

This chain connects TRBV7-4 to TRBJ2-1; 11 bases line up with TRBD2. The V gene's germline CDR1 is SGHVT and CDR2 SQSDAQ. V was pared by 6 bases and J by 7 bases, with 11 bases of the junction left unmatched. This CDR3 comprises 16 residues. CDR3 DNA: TGTGCCAGCAGGAACACCGGGACTAGCGGTGAGAATGAGCAGTTCTTC. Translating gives CASRNTGTSGENEQFF.

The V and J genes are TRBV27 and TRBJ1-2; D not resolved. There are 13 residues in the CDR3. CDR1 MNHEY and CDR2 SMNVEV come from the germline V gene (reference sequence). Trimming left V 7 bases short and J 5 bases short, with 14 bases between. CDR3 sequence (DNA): TGTGCCAGCACCTTGGGGAGAGGGTATGGCTACACCTTC. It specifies CASTLGRGYGYTF.

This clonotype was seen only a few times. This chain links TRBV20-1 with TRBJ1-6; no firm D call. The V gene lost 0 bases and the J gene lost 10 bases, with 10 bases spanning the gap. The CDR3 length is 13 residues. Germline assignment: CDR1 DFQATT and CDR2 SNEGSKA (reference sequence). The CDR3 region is CSARDLVGSPLHF. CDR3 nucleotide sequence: TGCAGTGCTAGAGACCTGGTCGGGTCACCCCTCCACTTT.

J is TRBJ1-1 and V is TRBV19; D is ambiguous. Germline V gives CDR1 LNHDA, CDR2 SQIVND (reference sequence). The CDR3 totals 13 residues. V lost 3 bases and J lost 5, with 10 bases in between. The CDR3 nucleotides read TGTGCCAGTAGTATTTCCTGGCAAACTGAAGCTTTCTTT. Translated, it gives CASSISWQTEAFF.

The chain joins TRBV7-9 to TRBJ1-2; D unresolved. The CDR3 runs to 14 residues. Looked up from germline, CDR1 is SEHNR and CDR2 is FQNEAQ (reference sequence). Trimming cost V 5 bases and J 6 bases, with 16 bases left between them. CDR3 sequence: CASSPWEGGNGYTF. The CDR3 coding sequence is TGTGCCAGCAGCCCCTGGGAGGGAGGAAATGGCTACACCTTC.

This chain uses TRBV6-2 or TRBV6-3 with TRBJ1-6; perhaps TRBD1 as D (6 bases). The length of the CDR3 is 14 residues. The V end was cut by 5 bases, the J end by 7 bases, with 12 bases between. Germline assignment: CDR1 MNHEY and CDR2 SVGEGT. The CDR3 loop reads CASSVGRGNSPLHF. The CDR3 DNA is TGTGCCAGCAGTGTCGGCAGGGGCAATTCACCCCTCCACTTT.

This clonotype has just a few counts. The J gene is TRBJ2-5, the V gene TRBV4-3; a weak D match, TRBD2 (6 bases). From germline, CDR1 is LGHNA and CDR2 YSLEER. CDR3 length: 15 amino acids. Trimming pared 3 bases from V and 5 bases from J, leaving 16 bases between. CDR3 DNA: TGCGCCAGCAGCCAGATACAAGCGGGTGGGGAGACCCAGTACTTC. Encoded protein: CASSQIQAGGETQYF.

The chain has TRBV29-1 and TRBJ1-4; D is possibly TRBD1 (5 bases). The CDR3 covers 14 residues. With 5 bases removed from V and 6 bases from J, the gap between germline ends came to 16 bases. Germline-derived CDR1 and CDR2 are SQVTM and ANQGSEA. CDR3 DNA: TGCAGCGTTTCAGGGTTACAGGCCTATGAAAAACTGTTTTTT. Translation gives CSVSGLQAYEKLFF.

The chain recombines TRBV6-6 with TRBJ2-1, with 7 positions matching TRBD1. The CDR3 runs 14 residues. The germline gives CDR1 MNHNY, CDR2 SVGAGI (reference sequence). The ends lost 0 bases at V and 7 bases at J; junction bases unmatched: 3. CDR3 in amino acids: CASSYSRGLNEQFF. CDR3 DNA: TGTGCCAGCAGTTACTCTAGGGGGCTGAATGAGCAGTTCTTC.